These T cell receptor beta chains were read from a single sample in a study of human T cells and chemical hapten exposure. One entry per CDR3 protein results from TCRdb running MiXCR on the RACE reads. The repertoire holds some 71,000 distinct CDR3 sequences, with 8.5% to 14% as singletons. The input for sequencing was whole blood, taken in connection with sensitization to the hapten diphenylcyclopropenone (DPC). These receptors were taken from a woman between 50 and 59 years old with alopecia areata. Some clones in this sample may be carry-over from other donors' samples. The CDR3 runs from the conserved cysteine through the conserved F or W. D genes are given only for firm matches. Clone size is stated in some rows and not others, as once, few, many or a class when expanded.

TRBV7-2	many	TRBJ2-5	TRBD1	TGTGCCAGCAGCCCAAGGACAGGGAGAGGCTTGGAGACCCAGTACTTC	CASSPRTGRGLETQYF
TRBV4-3	few	TRBJ1-4	TRBD1	TGCGCCAGCAGCCAAGATCACGGACAGGGGCACGAAAAACTGTTTTTT	CASSQDHGQGHEKLFF
TRBV13	NA	TRBJ1-6	NA	TGTGCCAGCAGCCGCCGGGACTATAATTCACCCCTCCACTTT	CASSRRDYNSPLHF
TRBV12-3/TRBV12-4	many	TRBJ2-3	TRBD2	TGTGCCAGCAGTTTAGCTCTCCCCTTTAGCGGGGCCACAGATACGCAGTATTTT	CASSLALPFSGATDTQYF
TRBV7-9	few	TRBJ2-3	NA	TGTGCCAGCAGCTTAGGAATGAACTCACAAGGGGGGAATACGCAGTATTTT	CASSLGMNSQGGNTQYF
TRBV19	many	TRBJ1-2	NA	TGTGCCAGTAGTAGGACAGAAAACTATGGCTACACCTTC	CASSRTENYGYTF
TRBV5-1	many	TRBJ1-1	NA	TGCGCCAGCAGCTTGGTGGGGGCGAACACTGAAGCTTTCTTT	CASSLVGANTEAFF
TRBV19	few	TRBJ2-1	NA	TGTGCCAGTAGTATAGATCTCAGGGGACTTTACAATGAGCAGTTCTTC	CASSIDLRGLYNEQFF
TRBV2	many	TRBJ1-6	TRBD1	TGTGCCAGCAGGCCGACAGGGACCAGGGGACCCCTCCACTTT	CASRPTGTRGPLHF
TRBV11-2	few	TRBJ1-1	NA	TGTGCCAGCAGCTACGAGGGAGTGAAGGCGGAAGCTTTCTTT	CASSYEGVKAEAFF
TRBV7-4	many	TRBJ2-7	NA	TGTGCCAGCAGCTTTGTCTCGGCCTACGAGCAGTACTTC	CASSFVSAYEQYF
TRBV6-6	many	TRBJ1-5	NA	TGTGCCAGCAGTTACTCGATCCGGAGTATGAGCAATCAGCCCCAGCATTTT	CASSYSIRSMSNQPQHF
TRBV28	many	TRBJ2-7	NA	TGTGCCAGCAGCTCTTATGAGGGAGCCTACGAGCAGTACTTC	CASSSYEGAYEQYF
TRBV18	many	TRBJ1-1	TRBD1	TGTGCCAGCTACCAGACTGGACAGGGTGTATCATTCTTT	CASYQTGQGVSFF
TRBV7-9	NA	TRBJ2-1	NA	TGTGCCAGCAGCTACAGGACCAGGGGTTCCGGCAATGAGCAGTTCTTC	CASSYRTRGSGNEQFF
TRBV7-2	many	TRBJ1-4	NA	TGTGCCAGCAGCTTAGCCGGGTCTAATGAAAAACTGTTTTTT	CASSLAGSNEKLFF
TRBV27	NA	TRBJ1-3	NA	TGTGCCAGCAGGTCCACGGGCTCTGGAAACACCATATATTTT	CASRSTGSGNTIYF
TRBV14	many	TRBJ2-4	NA	TGTGCCAGCAGCCAAGCTGTGGGAGCCAAAAACATTCAGTACTTC	CASSQAVGAKNIQYF
TRBV12-3/TRBV12-4	few	TRBJ1-1	NA	TGTGCCAGCAGTCCCTCCGGACTGAACACTGAAGCTTTCTTT	CASSPSGLNTEAFF
TRBV14	many	TRBJ2-3	TRBD2	TGTGCCAGCAGCCTAACCCTCCACAGCGGGGGAGGAGATACGCAGTATTTT	CASSLTLHSGGGDTQYF
TRBV29-1	few	TRBJ2-3	NA	TGCAGCGTTGAAGGGCGTCCTCCGCGTGGACAGCAGTCCACAGATACGCAGTATTTT	CSVEGRPPRGQQSTDTQYF
TRBV11-2	many	TRBJ2-3	NA	TGTGCCAGCAGCCTACCGGGTACGCAGTATTTT	CASSLPGTQYF
TRBV28	many	TRBJ1-5	NA	TGTGCCAGCAGTTCGACCTGGGACGGGAGATATAGCAATCAGCCCCAGCATTTT	CASSSTWDGRYSNQPQHF
TRBV3-1	NA	TRBJ1-2	NA	TGTGCCAGCAGCCAAGATAGGGCAGGGCATGGCTACACCTTC	CASSQDRAGHGYTF
TRBV20-1	NA	TRBJ1-1	NA	TGCAGTGCTAGGCCAGGGGCTTTGAACACTGAAGCTTTCTTT	CSARPGALNTEAFF
TRBV6-2/TRBV6-3	few	TRBJ1-1	NA	TGTGCCAGCAGTTACTCCCTCCGGGGGGCTGGGAACACTGAAGCTTTCTTT	CASSYSLRGAGNTEAFF
TRBV10-3	NA	TRBJ2-7	NA	TGTGCCATCAGTGGGGCCACCTACGAGCAGTACTTC	CAISGATYEQYF
TRBV6-2/TRBV6-3	many	TRBJ2-2	NA	TGTGCCAGCAGTCCCACGTATCCGGAGCTGTTTTTT	CASSPTYPELFF
TRBV12-3/TRBV12-4	NA	TRBJ2-5	NA	TGTGCCAGCAGTTTAGAGTTTAAGACCCAGTACTTC	CASSLEFKTQYF
TRBV7-2	many	TRBJ2-5	TRBD1	TGTGCCAGCAGCCTAACAGGGGCCCAAGAGACCCAGTACTTC	CASSLTGAQETQYF
TRBV12-3/TRBV12-4	many	TRBJ2-2	TRBD2	TGTGCCAGCAGTAATAGCGGGAGGAACACCGGGGAGCTGTTTTTT	CASSNSGRNTGELFF
TRBV29-1	NA	TRBJ2-3	TRBD2	TGCAGCGTTGGTGGACTAGCGGGGGCAGATACGCAGTATTTT	CSVGGLAGADTQYF
TRBV12-5	few	TRBJ1-1	NA	TGTGCTAGTGGTTTGGCTCCAGGGGCTGAAGCTTTCTTT	CASGLAPGAEAFF
TRBV10-2	few	TRBJ2-7	NA	TGCGCCAGCAGTGAGTCCCTCCGGGCCGAGCAGTACTTC	CASSESLRAEQYF
TRBV20-1	NA	TRBJ2-7	NA	TGCAGTGCTAAGACACCATCGATAGGGACGGACTCCTACGAGCAGTACTTC	CSAKTPSIGTDSYEQYF
TRBV27	many	TRBJ2-2	TRBD2	TGTGCCAGCAGTCCACTTCTAGCGGGGGTCACCGGGGAGCTGTTTTTT	CASSPLLAGVTGELFF
TRBV7-8	many	TRBJ1-4	TRBD1	TGTGCCAGCAGCTTAGAAGGGGGCACTAATGAAAAACTGTTTTTT	CASSLEGGTNEKLFF
TRBV5-4	many	TRBJ1-1	TRBD1	TGTGCCAGCAGCTCTAGGACAGGTTCACCAACTGAAGCTTTCTTT	CASSSRTGSPTEAFF
TRBV7-9	few	TRBJ1-5	TRBD1	TGTGCCAGCAGCCGCGGACAGGGATTAAATCAGCCCCAGCATTTT	CASSRGQGLNQPQHF
TRBV28	few	TRBJ1-5	NA	TGTGCCAGCATTCTAAGCGGGGATGAGCCCCAGCATTTT	CASILSGDEPQHF
TRBV28	NA	TRBJ1-5	NA	TGTGCCAGCAGTTGGGCAGGGCCCCAGCATTTT	CASSWAGPQHF
TRBV4-2	many	TRBJ2-1	NA	TGTGCCAGCAGCCAAGCCGAGACTATTAATGAGCAGTTCTTC	CASSQAETINEQFF
TRBV12-2	many	TRBJ1-6	NA	TGTGCAAGTCGCTTAGACGGCAGCCATATCCACAATTCACCCCTCCACTTT	CASRLDGSHIHNSPLHF
TRBV18	NA	TRBJ2-2	NA	TGTGCCAGCTCACCGCGGGCAGTACACACCGGGGAGCTGTTTTTT	CASSPRAVHTGELFF
TRBV20-1	many	TRBJ2-3	NA	TGCAGTGCCGCAGAGATTAGGGGAAATACGCAGTATTTT	CSAAEIRGNTQYF
TRBV12-3/TRBV12-4	few	TRBJ1-1	TRBD1	TGTGCCAGCAGGGCAGGGGGCTCCCCCTCTTTCTTT	CASRAGGSPSFF
TRBV28	few	TRBJ2-7	NA	TGTGCCAGCAGTCCCCCGGGACTTTACTACGAGCAGTACTTC	CASSPPGLYYEQYF
TRBV27	NA	TRBJ1-1	NA	TGTGCCAGCATTCGGGACGGCAGGAACACTGAAGCTTTCTTT	CASIRDGRNTEAFF
TRBV25-1	many	TRBJ1-2	TRBD1	TGTGCCAGCAGCATCGGGACAGGGGCCATTTATAACTATGGCTACACCTTC	CASSIGTGAIYNYGYTF